Listed here are 29 T cell receptor beta chains from one sample, sequenced in a study of shared clonotypes between healthy human individuals. Naive CD8 cells, CD45RO-negative and positively selected for CCR7, excluded terminally differentiated effector memory CD45RA+ cells. Sequenced by immunoSEQ multiplex PCR; TCRdb stores in-frame clones only, minus some. The table has more than 600,000 clones, about 92% seen once. Sequenced material: naive CD8+ T cells sorted from blood. Receptors were obtained from a young man in good health.

This chain connects TRBV9 to TRBJ2-7; 9 bases are shared with TRBD2. This CDR3 comprises 16 residues. Per germline, CDR1 SGDLS and CDR2 YYNGEE. V shed 4 bases and J 2 bases; nucleotides not matched to a gene: 10. The CDR3 DNA sequence: TGTGCCAGCAGCAAGACCCCTAGCGGGAACACCTACGAGCAGTACTTC. Amino acids: CASSKTPSGNTYEQYF. Full variable domain (outside the CDR3, taken from reference TRBV9 and TRBJ2-7): DSGVTQTPKHLITATGQRVTLRCSPRSGDLSVYWYQQSLDQGLQFLIQYYNGEERAKGNILERFSAQQFPDLHSELNLSSLELGDSALYFCASSKTPSGNTYEQYFGPGTRLTVT.

CDR3 nucleotide sequence: TGCGCCAGCAGCTTCCCAGCGGGGACGGCCAACGTCCTGACTTTC. It is translated as CASSFPAGTANVLTF. The gene calls are TRBV5-1 and TRBJ2-6; 7 bases match TRBD2. Losses at the gene ends were 2 bases for V and 6 bases for J; bases not matched to a gene: 5. CDR3 length: 15 amino acids. Germline V gene lookup returns CDR1 SGHRS and CDR2 YFSETQ.

J is TRBJ1-1 and V is TRBV7-3, with 7 bases fitting TRBD1. The V gene's germline CDR1 is SGHTA and CDR2 FQGTGA. The CDR3 is 16 amino acids. The junction had 9 bases not matched to a gene; V was cut back by 5 bases and J by 0 bases. The DNA for the CDR3 is TGTGCCAGCAGCCCTAAACCGGGACAGATGAACACTGAAGCTTTCTTT. Its translation is CASSPKPGQMNTEAFF.

This rearrangement joins TRBV7-9 to TRBJ1-1; D is ambiguous. Germline V gives CDR1 SEHNR, CDR2 FQNEAQ (reference sequence). The CDR3 contains 14 residues. Trimming removed 2 bases from V and 0 bases from J, with 7 bases in between. The CDR3 DNA sequence: TGTGCCAGCAGCTTACCTACTCTGAACACTGAAGCTTTCTTT. The encoded protein is CASSLPTLNTEAFF.

V usage is TRBV6-4 and J usage is TRBJ1-2; 7 positions agree with TRBD1. The trim removed 4 bases at V and 6 bases at J, leaving 11 bases unmatched. CDR1 is MRHNA, CDR2 SNTAGT, per germline. The CDR3 covers 15 residues. The CDR3 sequence is CASSVGDRAHDGYTF. The CDR3, as DNA: TGTGCCAGCAGTGTCGGAGACAGGGCCCACGATGGCTACACCTTC.

The chain links TRBV27 to TRBJ2-3; no firm D call. V lost 1 base and J lost 3, with 11 bases in between. Germline V gene lookup returns CDR1 MNHEY and CDR2 SMNVEV (reference sequence). The length of the CDR3 is 15 residues. CDR3 region: CASSLWQASTDTQYF. The CDR3 coding sequence is TGTGCCAGCAGTTTATGGCAGGCTTCGACAGATACGCAGTATTTT.

J is TRBJ2-2 and V is TRBV5-1, with a possible D match to TRBD2 (6 bases). The CDR3 sequence is 13 residues long. Germline lookup yields CDR1 SGHRS and CDR2 YFSETQ. Trimming shortened V by 4 bases and J by 6 bases, and 10 bases separated the two germline ends. The CDR3 is CASSDGGAGELFF. Written as DNA, the CDR3 is TGCGCCAGCAGCGACGGGGGTGCCGGGGAGCTGTTTTTT.

The V and J genes are TRBV15 and TRBJ2-7; 9 nucleotides agree with TRBD2. Germline V CDR1 and CDR2: LNHNV, YYDKDF (reference sequence). This CDR3 is built from 16 residues. The V and J ends lost 3 bases and 4 bases, in that order; junction bases with no gene match: 10. CDR3 residues: CATSSGRASGTYEQYF. The CDR3 nucleotides are TGTGCCACCAGCAGTGGAAGGGCTAGCGGGACTTACGAGCAGTACTTC.

For this clone: At the DNA level, this CDR3 is encoded by other sequences in the same sample as well. CDR3 nucleotide sequence: TGCGCCAGCAGCCAAGACTCCTACAATGAGCAGTTCTTC. Residues: CASSQDSYNEQFF. The chain combines TRBV4-3 with TRBJ2-1; D ambiguous. Trimming took 0 bases from V and 0 from J, leaving 0 bases between them. The CDR3 covers 13 residues. Germline V gene sequence: CDR1 LGHNA, CDR2 YSLEER.

The chain couples TRBV29-1 to TRBJ1-1; TRBD1 agrees at 7 bases. From germline, CDR1 is SQVTM and CDR2 ANQGSEA. J gave up 5 bases and V 6 bases, and 15 bases lay outside the gene matches. CDR3 length: 15 residues. This CDR3 reads CSVEGLTGVGTEAFF. CDR3 bases: TGCAGCGTGGAGGGGTTAACAGGGGTCGGGACTGAAGCTTTCTTT.

V gene TRBV7-8 combines with J gene TRBJ2-3, with D possibly matching TRBD1 (5 bases). The germline V gene encodes CDR1 SGHVS and CDR2 FQNEAQ. V was shortened by 0 bases and J by 4 bases, with 17 bases between the two germline ends. The CDR3 loop spans 17 amino acids. The CDR3, as DNA: TGTGCCAGCAGCTTAGCGGTTAGGCAGGGTCTTGCAGATACGCAGTATTTT. This encodes CASSLAVRQGLADTQYF.

This clone was counted a single time. This chain connects TRBV6-1 to TRBJ1-5; possible D gene TRBD1, 6 bases. There are 13 residues in the CDR3. CDR1 is MNHNS, CDR2 SASEGT, per germline. Trimming pared 10 bases from V and 2 bases from J, leaving 12 bases between. Here the CDR3 reads CAITGFGNQPQHF. The CDR3 nucleotides are TGTGCCATCACAGGGTTCGGCAATCAGCCCCAGCATTTT.

This rearrangement joins TRBV5-5 to TRBJ2-7, with 9 bases fitting TRBD1. The J segment lost 5 bases and the V segment lost 3 bases, leaving 9 bases of the junction unmatched. The CDR3 covers 15 residues. The germline V gene encodes CDR1 SGHKS and CDR2 YYEKEE (reference sequence). The CDR3 sequence: CASSSGTGFLDEQYF. The CDR3 coding sequence is TGTGCCAGCAGCTCCGGGACAGGGTTTTTGGACGAGCAGTACTTC. The full variable domain, with the rest looked up from reference TRBV5-5 and TRBJ2-7, is DAGVTQSPTHLIKTRGQQVTLRCSPISGHKSVSWYQQVLGQGPQFIFQYYEKEERGRGNFPDRFSARQFPNYSSELNVNALLLGDSALYLCASSSGTGFLDEQYFGPGTRLTVT.

This clone was counted a single time. The chain uses TRBV11-2 and TRBJ2-6; no reliable D call. Trimming removed 5 bases at V and 3 bases at J, with 11 bases between. The germline V gene has CDR1 SGHAT and CDR2 FQNNGV. The CDR3 totals 15 residues. CDR3 DNA sequence: TGTGCCAGCAGCCCAGGATCAATTGGGGCCAACGTCCTGACTTTC. Encoded protein: CASSPGSIGANVLTF.

This chain uses TRBV29-1 with TRBJ2-2, with 10 bases lining up with TRBD2. Germline trimming cut 4 bases from V and 3 bases from J; bases unmatched to any gene: 17. Per germline, CDR1 SQVTM and CDR2 ANQGSEA. The CDR3 covers 19 residues. CDR3 sequence reads: CSVVVLAGVPEGDTGELFF. The CDR3 coding sequence is TGCAGCGTTGTCGTCCTAGCGGGAGTGCCCGAGGGGGACACCGGGGAGCTGTTTTTT.

In nucleotides, the CDR3 is TGTGCCAGCTCATCGGGCGGGACTTACAATGAGCAGTTCTTC. It encodes CASSSGGTYNEQFF. J is TRBJ2-1 and V is TRBV18, with D maybe TRBD2 (6 bases). The germline V and J ends were trimmed by 5 bases and 4 bases, with 12 bases remaining between them. The CDR3 extends over 14 amino acids. In germline, CDR1 is KGHSH, CDR2 LQKENI.

The chain uses TRBV28 and TRBJ2-7; D is uncertain. Germline CDR1 MDHEN, CDR2 SYDVKM. The V and J ends lost 7 bases and 4 bases respectively, with 29 bases between them. The CDR3 spans 18 residues. The CDR3 DNA sequence: TGTGCCAGCACCGAACTGCCCTCGGATCCTTTGCAGTGGTACGAGCAGTACTTC. This codes for CASTELPSDPLQWYEQYF.

The chain couples TRBV27 to TRBJ2-3; TRBD2 agrees at 10 bases. The CDR3 is 16 amino acids. J was trimmed by 2 bases and V by 4 bases; bases with no gene match: 6. Germline CDR1 reads MNHEY; CDR2 reads SMNVEV (reference sequence). This CDR3 is CASSSLAGGLTDTQYF. For the CDR3, the DNA is TGTGCCAGCAGTTCGTTAGCGGGAGGACTCACAGATACGCAGTATTTT.

The chain links TRBV29-1 to TRBJ2-1, with 8 bases fitting TRBD1. Unmatched junction bases numbered 2, after V lost 6 bases and J lost 1 base. Per the germline V gene, CDR1 is SQVTM and CDR2 is ANQGSEA. The CDR3 spans 13 residues. As DNA, the CDR3 is TGCAGCGTCGGGACAGGATCCTACAATGAGCAGTTCTTC. It translates to CSVGTGSYNEQFF.

The rearrangement links TRBV14 to TRBJ1-1; 7 bases match TRBD1. V was pared by 1 base and J by 0 bases, with 5 bases of the junction left unmatched. Germline V gene data show CDR1 as SGHDN and CDR2 as FVKESK. The CDR3 length is 16 residues. The CDR3: CASSQGGTALNTEAFF. As DNA, the CDR3 is TGTGCCAGCAGCCAAGGGGGGACAGCCCTGAACACTGAAGCTTTCTTT.

The CDR3 reads CASSLGVVGPTEAFF. CDR3 bases: TGTGCCAGCAGTTTGGGGGTGGTGGGGCCCACTGAAGCTTTCTTT. V usage is TRBV28 and J usage is TRBJ1-1; tentatively, D is TRBD1 (5 bases). CDR1 is MDHEN, CDR2 SYDVKM, per germline. Trimming shortened V by 3 bases and J by 4 bases, and 15 bases separated the two germline ends. The CDR3 contains 15 residues.

This chain joins TRBV10-1 and TRBJ1-5; TRBD1 matches at 7 bases. The CDR3 contains 14 residues. Germline CDR1 and CDR2: WNHNN and SYGVQD (reference sequence). Losses at the gene ends were 4 bases for V and 9 bases for J; bases not matched to a gene: 9. The DNA for the CDR3 is TGCGCCAGCAGTGGGGACAGTCTCATTTTGCCCCAGCATTTT. Translating it yields CASSGDSLILPQHF.

V gene TRBV19 combines with J gene TRBJ2-1; no clear D gene. Trimming left V 4 bases short and J 4 bases short, with 8 bases between. Germline values: CDR1 LNHDA, CDR2 SQIVND (reference sequence). The CDR3 sequence is 13 residues long. The CDR3 here is CASSTILYNEQFF. Written as DNA, the CDR3 is TGTGCCAGTAGTACGATCCTTTACAATGAGCAGTTCTTC.

The gene calls are TRBV28 and TRBJ2-7; D is ambiguous. The CDR3 consists of 12 residues. Looked up from germline, CDR1 is MDHEN and CDR2 is SYDVKM. Trimming took off 5 bases at V and 2 bases at J, with 7 bases between the two ends. The CDR3 reads CASSGVAYEQYF. The CDR3 DNA sequence: TGTGCCAGCAGTGGGGTTGCCTACGAGCAGTACTTC.

V is TRBV2 and J is TRBJ1-3, with D hard to call. Looked up from germline, CDR1 is SNHLY and CDR2 is FYNNEI. Trimming took 3 bases from V and 6 from J, leaving 18 bases between them. The CDR3 extends over 16 amino acids. The chain's CDR3 is CASSEGIGGSLNTIYF. The CDR3 DNA follows: TGTGCCAGCAGTGAGGGAATAGGAGGCTCCTTAAACACCATATATTTT.

This clone was seen more than once but under ten times. Other DNA sequences in this sample translate to the same CDR3. This chain links TRBV19 with TRBJ2-7; D call uncertain. V was pared by 4 bases and J by 2 bases, with 3 bases between. The CDR3 length is 11 residues. The germline CDR1 and CDR2 sequences are LNHDA and SQIVND (reference sequence). The DNA of the CDR3 is TGTGCCAGTAGTACCACCTACGAGCAGTACTTC. Its translation is CASSTTYEQYF.

A remark on this clone: Mismatch with germline at one junction end may stem from a read error. V and J are TRBV27 and TRBJ1-2; perhaps TRBD1 as D (5 bases). Per germline, CDR1 MNHEY and CDR2 SMNVEV (reference sequence). CDR3 length equals 12 residues. This chain's CDR3 is CASSLAGQRLIF. CDR3 in DNA: TGTGCCAGCAGTTTGGCAGGGCAACGGCTTATCTTC.

This clone was seen only a few times. V gene TRBV2 combines with J gene TRBJ2-7; D is perhaps TRBD1 (6 bases). Germline V gene lookup returns CDR1 SNHLY and CDR2 FYNNEI. The V and J ends lost 7 bases and 2 bases respectively, with 15 bases between them. CDR3 length equals 14 residues. The CDR3 sequence is CASTPTGYTYEQYF. The CDR3 region has the DNA TGTGCCAGCACCCCGACAGGTTACACCTACGAGCAGTACTTC.

V is TRBV5-8 and J is TRBJ2-5; the D gene is possibly TRBD2 (6 bases). The CDR3 is made up of 17 amino acids. CDR1 SGHTS and CDR2 YDEGEE come from the germline V gene. Trimming left V 0 bases short and J 2 bases short, with 17 bases between. CDR3 nucleotide sequence: TGTGCCAGCAGCTTGGATCCGCGGGATAACCCTCAAGAGACCCAGTACTTC. As protein: CASSLDPRDNPQETQYF.